This entry describes one TCR beta chain. The CDR3 is made up of 14 amino acids. Trimming cost V 6 bases and J 7 bases; bases outside gene matches: 9. The extraction recovered at least 5 micrograms of total RNA per sample. A second PCR of 7 to 11 cycles used a sample-barcoded 5' primer and a J-beta primer mix. A tag from a template-switch adaptor with 12 random nucleotides marked each cDNA molecule. MiXCR, applied by TCRdb to the 5' RACE reads, yields one record per CDR3 protein. The sample lists around 870,000 distinct CDR3 sequences, about 30% occurring once. These data belong to a study of blood T cells in healthy people across ages.

The sequenced sample was blood. The receptor comes from a woman over 75 in good health. This chain joins TRBV12-3 or TRBV12-4 and TRBJ2-7; 10 bases map to TRBD1. The CDR3 bases are TGTGCCAGCAGCAGGGACAGGGGATGGGGGGAGCAGTACTTC. It translates to CASSRDRGWGEQYF.